The 6 T cell receptor beta chains below all came from one sample that was sequenced in a study of T-cell reconstitution after alpha-beta-depleted transplantation in children. Using unique molecular identifiers, the investigators prepared the TCRbeta library. One entry per CDR3 protein, called by TCRdb with MiXCR from the PCR reads. This sample carries around 400,000 distinct CDR3 sequences, 11% of them seen once, and the ten largest clones take roughly 5%. The specimen comprised PBMCs from the stem cell graft donor, sampled from the stem cell graft. All receptors come from a human donor who donated a stem cell graft to a child with acute myeloid leukemia.

The V gene is TRBV20-1, the J gene TRBJ2-5, with 16 bases matching TRBD2. CDR1 is DFQATT and CDR2 is SNEGSKA in the germline V gene (reference sequence). The CDR3 sequence is 19 residues long. V dropped 0 bases and J dropped 5; count of bases not matched to a gene: 12. In DNA, the CDR3 is TGCAGTGCTAGAGATGCCACCGGGACTAGCGGGGGGGCTTTGGAGACCCAGTACTTC. Protein: CSARDATGTSGGALETQYF.

This clonotype was seen only a few times. The chain carries TRBV20-1 and TRBJ2-5, with 7 bases matching TRBD1. V lost 6 bases to trimming and J lost 5 bases; unmatched junction nucleotides: 12. The CDR3 length is 14 residues. Looked up from germline, CDR1 is DFQATT and CDR2 is SNEGSKA (reference sequence). CDR3 sequence reads: CSARDRVGQETQYF. For the CDR3, the DNA is TGCAGTGCCCGCGACAGGGTTGGGCAGGAGACCCAGTACTTC.

On this clonotype itself: A much bigger clone sits one base away, suggesting this may be a read error. The V and J genes are TRBV5-1 and TRBJ2-3, with D maybe TRBD1 (5 bases). CDR1 and CDR2 (germline): SGHRS, YFSETQ. The CDR3 covers 14 residues. V was trimmed by 0 bases and J by 2 bases, leaving 7 bases between them. In DNA form, the CDR3 reads TGCGCCAGCAGCTTGGACAGGACCACAGATACGCAGTATTTT. Protein product: CASSLDRTTDTQYF.

The V gene is TRBV5-1, the J gene TRBJ1-2, with a weak D call TRBD1 (5 bases). V was trimmed by 6 bases and J by 7 bases, leaving 19 bases between them. The CDR3 is made up of 14 amino acids. Germline V gives CDR1 SGHRS, CDR2 YFSETQ. Here the CDR3 reads CASNSGGELRGYTF. DNA for the CDR3: TGCGCCAGCAATTCCGGAGGGGAGCTGCGTGGCTACACCTTC.

This rearrangement joins TRBV7-9 to TRBJ2-7; 7 bases line up with TRBD1. The CDR3 has 14 amino acids. V trimming: 4 bases; J trimming: 2 bases; junction bases outside the gene matches: 5. Germline V CDR1 and CDR2: SEHNR, FQNEAQ (reference sequence). The CDR3 nucleotides read TGTGCCAGCAGCTCGGACAGGACCCCCTACGAGCAGTACTTC. Amino acid sequence: CASSSDRTPYEQYF. Looking up the rest from reference TRBV7-9 and TRBJ2-7 gives the full variable domain: DTGVSQNPRHKITKRGQNVTFRCDPISEHNRLYWYRQTLGQGPEFLTYFQNEAQLEKSRLLSDRFSAERPKGSFSTLEIQRTEQGDSAMYLCASSSDRTPYEQYFGPGTRLTVT.

This clonotype was counted a few times. The V and J genes are TRBV29-1 and TRBJ2-3; 7 bases line up with TRBD2. CDR3 length: 17 residues. Germline assignment: CDR1 SQVTM and CDR2 ANQGSEA. Unmatched junction bases numbered 11, after V lost 0 bases and J lost 2 bases. The DNA of the CDR3 is TGCAGCGTTGAAGATTCCAGTCCTAGCGGCCACACAGATACGCAGTATTTT. Protein sequence: CSVEDSSPSGHTDTQYF.